The rows below give T cell receptor beta chains drawn from one sample of a study of blood T cell repertoires in COVID-19. TCRdb keeps only in-frame clones here, not all; method: immunoSEQ multiplex PCR. Of over 85,000 clones listed, over 65% are singletons. The sample comprised peripheral blood. Every receptor here comes from a woman older than 75 with acute or convalescent COVID-19. Both conserved end residues are part of each CDR3. Fields, in order: D gene, clone size, V gene, J gene, CDR3 DNA, CDR3 protein. D genes are given only for firm matches. The size of a clone is reported for some rows only, either as once, few or many, or as a class for expanded clones.

TRBD1	NA	TRBV7-2	TRBJ2-1	TGTGCCAGCAGCTTAGCAGACAGGGGTGAGCAGTTCTTC	CASSLADRGEQFF
TRBD1	once	TRBV28	TRBJ1-1	TGTGCCAGCAGTCTCCCCGGGACAGGGGTAAAGAACACTGAAGCTTTCTTT	CASSLPGTGVKNTEAFF
TRBD2	NA	TRBV2	TRBJ2-7	TGTGCCAGCAGTGGACTAGCGGGAGGGTTCTACGAGCAGTACTTC	CASSGLAGGFYEQYF
NA	NA	TRBV5-5	TRBJ1-2	TGTGCCAGCAGCTTCGAACAGGGCTTTGCCTATGGCTACACCTTC	CASSFEQGFAYGYTF
NA	NA	TRBV10-1	TRBJ2-5	TGCGCCAGCAGTTCCGGGGGACAAGAGACCCAGTACTTC	CASSSGGQETQYF
TRBD1	few	TRBV12-5	TRBJ2-5	TGTGCTAGTGCCCGCCAGGGGGTACCTCAGCAAGAGACCCAGTACTTC	CASARQGVPQQETQYF
NA	NA	TRBV12-3/TRBV12-4	TRBJ1-2	TGTGCCAGCAGTTTGACAGACCATGGCTACACCTTC	CASSLTDHGYTF
TRBD2	few	TRBV7-2	TRBJ2-7	TGTGCCAGCAGCCTACGACTAGCCCGCGAGCAGTACTTC	CASSLRLAREQYF
TRBD2	NA	TRBV5-4	TRBJ2-2	TGTGCCAGCAGCTCGACTAGCGGGGGGGCCTTCGGGGAGCTGTTTTTT	CASSSTSGGAFGELFF
NA	NA	TRBV28	TRBJ2-7	TGTGCCAGCGGGCTAGCCAGCTCCTACGAGCAGTACTTC	CASGLASSYEQYF
NA	once	TRBV4-3	TRBJ2-7	TGCGCCAGCAGCCAAGAATACAGGGCAACCTACGAGCAGTACTTC	CASSQEYRATYEQYF
TRBD1	NA	TRBV18	TRBJ1-1	TGTGCCAGCTCTCCGGGACAGGGGAACACTGAAGCTTTCTTT	CASSPGQGNTEAFF
NA	few	TRBV5-1	TRBJ1-2	TGCGCCAGCAGCCGAGGGTACGGAGGCTATGGCTACACCTTC	CASSRGYGGYGYTF
NA	NA	TRBV5-1	TRBJ2-3	TGCGCCAGCAGCTTGGGCCTGGGGAGAGGGCAACGGCGTGGAACAGATACGCAGTATTTT	CASSLGLGRGQRRGTDTQYF
NA	many	TRBV19	TRBJ1-1	TGTGCCAGTAGTTCCAGCCTCAGCTGGGGGGACACTGAAGCTTTCTTT	CASSSSLSWGDTEAFF
TRBD1	NA	TRBV19	TRBJ1-5	TGTGCCAGTAGTAGGGACAGCCTAAGAGGGGGATATCAGCCCCAGCATTTT	CASSRDSLRGGYQPQHF
NA	NA	TRBV10-3	TRBJ2-7	TGTGCCATCAGTGAGAGGGGGATCGGCGAGCAGTACTTC	CAISERGIGEQYF
TRBD2	NA	TRBV3-1/TRBV3-2	TRBJ2-1	TGTGCCAGCAGCCAAGATTGGACTAGCGGTTCCTACAATGAGCAGTTCTTC	CASSQDWTSGSYNEQFF
TRBD1	once	TRBV19	TRBJ1-5	TGTGCCAGTAGCACCACCTCGACAGGGGCCTACGGGCAGCCCCAGCATTTT	CASSTTSTGAYGQPQHF
NA	NA	TRBV21-1	TRBJ2-1	TGTGCCAGCAGCAAACCTAGCGGGGCCTCCTACAATGAGCAGTTCTTC	CASSKPSGASYNEQFF
NA	NA	TRBV5-4	TRBJ1-6	TGTGCCAGCAGGGCACGGGTTGATGGCTATAATTCACCCCTCCACTTT	CASRARVDGYNSPLHF
TRBD2	NA	TRBV29-1	TRBJ2-2	TGCAGCGTTGGACCCCCCGAGACTAGCATACCCGGGGAGCTGTTTTTT	CSVGPPETSIPGELFF
TRBD1	NA	TRBV19	TRBJ2-1	TGTGCCAGCCAGAGACAGGGGGTGTGGAATGAGCAGTTCTTC	CASQRQGVWNEQFF
NA	NA	TRBV30	TRBJ2-3	TGTGCCTGGAGTGTCGGGACACCAATCACAGATACGCAGTATTTT	CAWSVGTPITDTQYF
TRBD1	once	TRBV4-1	TRBJ2-2	TGCGCCAGCAGCCAAGAACGGCAGGGGGCGAACACCGGGGAGCTGTTTTTT	CASSQERQGANTGELFF
NA	NA	TRBV7-9	TRBJ1-1	TGTGCCAGCAGCAAGGACAGGAACACTGAAGCTTTCTTT	CASSKDRNTEAFF
TRBD2	NA	TRBV5-1	TRBJ2-5	TGCGCCAGCAGCTTGATAGTAGCGGGGCAAGAGACCCAGTACTTC	CASSLIVAGQETQYF
NA	NA	TRBV7-9	TRBJ2-3	TGTGCCAGCAGTTTCGGGAACTACCGTCCCCTCAGCACAGATACGCAGTATTTT	CASSFGNYRPLSTDTQYF
NA	NA	TRBV6-2/TRBV6-3	TRBJ2-7	TGTGCCAGCAGTTACTCACTCTACGAGCAGTACTTC	CASSYSLYEQYF
TRBD2	NA	TRBV28	TRBJ2-3	TGTGCCAGCATCGGGGGGACAGATACGCAGTATTTT	CASIGGTDTQYF
NA	NA	TRBV11-2	TRBJ2-3	TGTGCCAGCAGCTTTGCGGGACTCCACACAGATACGCAGTATTTT	CASSFAGLHTDTQYF
NA	once	TRBV4-1	TRBJ1-1	TGCGCCAGCAGCCAATCCGGGGCTGAAGCTTTCTTT	CASSQSGAEAFF
NA	few	TRBV29-1	TRBJ1-2	TGCAGCGTTGAAGATTTGGACACATATGGCTACACCTTC	CSVEDLDTYGYTF
TRBD2	NA	TRBV11-3	TRBJ2-2	TGTGCCAGCAGCCCGCGGTCATTTAGCGGGAGGGGAGCCGGGGAGCTGTTTTTT	CASSPRSFSGRGAGELFF